Below, 10 T cell receptor beta chains from the same sample are listed, as sequenced in a study of sequential checkpoint blockade in melanoma. The protocol was immunoSEQ multiplex PCR, while the TCRdb copy is restricted to in-frame clones and leaves out a portion. Of about 9,100 clones in the sample, 24% were seen once. As for treatment: randomized to nivolumab then ipilimumab (arm A) or the reverse (arm B). The source material was tumor tissue (inferred from file names), sampled from a patient given nivolumab and ipilimumab in sequence. These receptors were taken from a human donor with melanoma.

The J gene is TRBJ2-2, the V gene TRBV11-3; D remains unclear. CDR3 length equals 15 residues. V lost 3 bases and J lost 5, with 13 bases in between. Germline-derived CDR1 and CDR2 are SGHNT and YENEEA. The CDR3 loop is CASSFSPFETGELFF. CDR3 nucleotide sequence: TGTGCCAGCAGCTTTTCACCTTTCGAAACCGGGGAGCTGTTTTTT.

The rearrangement uses TRBV11-1 and TRBJ2-7, with D perhaps TRBD2 (6 bases). Germline V gene data show CDR1 as SGHAT and CDR2 as FQDESV (reference sequence). The CDR3 extends over 15 amino acids. V was trimmed by 5 bases and J by 3 bases, leaving 17 bases between them. CDR3 amino acids: CASSPMFAGIYEQYF. The CDR3, as DNA: TGTGCCAGCAGCCCCATGTTTGCGGGGATCTACGAGCAGTACTTC.

This clone was seen a few times. This chain joins TRBV29-1 and TRBJ2-7; either TRBD1 or TRBD2 may fit D (5 bases each). V was clipped by 7 bases and J by 6 bases, with 16 bases between them. Germline CDR1 is SQVTM and CDR2 is ANQGSEA. The CDR3 loop spans 12 amino acids. The CDR3 protein is CSARREGTEQYF. The CDR3, as DNA: TGCAGCGCCCGTCGCGAGGGGACCGAGCAGTACTTC.

This clone was detected many times. The chain combines TRBV9 with TRBJ2-1; D possibly matches TRBD1 or TRBD2 (5 bases each). Per germline, CDR1 SGDLS and CDR2 YYNGEE. The CDR3 is 15 residues long. V was pared by 0 bases and J by 2 bases, with 9 bases between. CDR3 amino acids: CASSVVGDPYNEQFF. The CDR3 coding sequence is TGTGCCAGCAGCGTAGTGGGGGACCCCTACAATGAGCAGTTCTTC. The entire variable domain, with the rest obtained from reference TRBV9 and TRBJ2-1, is as follows: DSGVTQTPKHLITATGQRVTLRCSPRSGDLSVYWYQQSLDQGLQFLIQYYNGEERAKGNILERFSAQQFPDLHSELNLSSLELGDSALYFCASSVVGDPYNEQFFGPGTRLTVL.

The rearrangement links TRBV9 to TRBJ2-3, with D possibly being TRBD1 (5 bases). Trimming stripped 5 bases from V and 2 bases from J, with 12 bases between. CDR1 is SGDLS and CDR2 is YYNGEE in the germline V gene. CDR3 size: 14 residues. This CDR3 reads CASSADTYTDTQYF. The DNA of the CDR3 is TGTGCCAGCAGTGCGGACACTTACACAGATACGCAGTATTTT.

The CDR3 loop reads CASSWGTGGRTEAFF. The CDR3 coding sequence is TGTGCCAGCAGCTGGGGGACAGGGGGTAGAACTGAAGCTTTCTTT. The V and J genes are TRBV11-3 and TRBJ1-1, with TRBD1 matching over 11 bases. CDR1 and CDR2 from the germline V gene are SGHNT and YENEEA. The CDR3 contains 15 residues. The V segment lost 4 bases and the J segment 5 bases; nucleotides outside the gene matches: 6.

This chain links TRBV9 with TRBJ1-5, with TRBD1 matching over 9 bases. The V gene's germline CDR1 is SGDLS and CDR2 YYNGEE. V shed 6 bases, J shed 3 bases, and the junction held 7 bases outside the gene matches. The CDR3 is 15 amino acids. CDR3: CASIGGQGYNQPQHF. Written as DNA, the CDR3 is TGTGCCAGCATTGGGGGACAGGGTTACAATCAGCCCCAGCATTTT. Complete variable domain (other parts from reference TRBV9 and TRBJ1-5): DSGVTQTPKHLITATGQRVTLRCSPRSGDLSVYWYQQSLDQGLQFLIQYYNGEERAKGNILERFSAQQFPDLHSELNLSSLELGDSALYFCASIGGQGYNQPQHFGDGTRLSIL.

The chain combines TRBV18 with TRBJ1-2; tentatively, D is TRBD1 (6 bases). CDR1 is KGHSH and CDR2 is LQKENI in the germline V gene. V was shortened by 3 bases and J by 4 bases, with 9 bases between the two germline ends. This CDR3 has 13 residues. CDR3 DNA sequence: TGTGCCAGCTCACCGGGAGGGGGCTATGGCTACACCTTC. Translated: CASSPGGGYGYTF.

To note about this clone: The observed sequence ends 1 residue before the CDR3 terminus, with the missing tail filled in from the germline J gene. The chain is built from TRBV6-1 and TRBJ2-3; 10 bases map to TRBD2. The CDR3 spans 15 residues. V shed 0 bases, J shed 4 bases, and the junction held 1 base outside the gene matches. Germline CDR1 and CDR2: MNHNS and SASEGT. The CDR3 here is CASSEALAGADTQYF. CDR3 bases read: TGTGCCAGCAGTGAAGCGCTAGCGGGAGCAGATACGCAGTAT.

This chain joins TRBV6-8 and TRBJ1-4, with a tentative D call TRBD1 (5 bases). From germline, CDR1 is MNHGY and CDR2 SAAAGT. This CDR3 has 16 amino acids. V was pared by 0 bases and J by 10 bases, with 18 bases between. The CDR3 region is CASSYSSTGALRKLFF. In DNA form, the CDR3 reads TGTGCCAGCAGTTACTCCTCGACTGGGGCCCTGAGAAAACTGTTTTTT.